The entry below gives a single TCR beta chain sequence along with its context. The specificity of this receptor is unknown. No base quality values were provided; no much bigger clone lies one nucleotide off. CDR1 SGHKS and CDR2 YYEKEE are derived from the germline V gene (reference sequence). The cysteine opens and the phenylalanine closes a CDR3 of 14 amino acids. Here the CDR3 DNA is all that survives: 42 bases in frame from base 1. Germline trimming amounts to 1 base on V and 7 bases on J, with 7 as the count of junction bases outside the gene matches. Participants in the prospective study were aged roughly 18 to 100 years, lived in some 24 United States geographic areas, and enrolled through a virtual design. Cohort assignment in the prospective study relied on participant-reported clinical history from a screening survey and a study questionnaire. Recovered participants in ImmuneRACE Cohort 3 were defined by two consecutive negative NP/OP PCR tests, clearance by a healthcare professional, or resolution of symptoms. Each participant in the prospective study had whole blood, serum and a nasopharyngeal or oropharyngeal swab collected by mobile phlebotomists. Over an approximately 2-month period, participants in the prospective study had the option of providing additional blood draws and questionnaires. Before DNA extraction, blood samples from the prospective study were shipped at room temperature or frozen.

These data come from a study of blood T cell repertoires in COVID-19 (dated by TCRdb to 2020 to 2021). Background on the whole study: Samples from collaborators originated in the United States, Italy and Spain and spanned both the acute and convalescent phases of COVID-19. The material from the prospective study consisted of cDNA or gDNA derived from T cells, B-cell-depleted T cells, or PBMCs. The dataset comprised deeply sampled blood TCRbeta repertoires from subjects exposed to, actively infected with, or recovered from COVID-19. The repertoires were released in a freely available public database meant as a resource for research on the immune response to SARS-CoV-2. The samples were drawn from the first 160 participants of the ongoing ImmuneRACE study and from 950 to 1,500 subjects provided by 6 global collaborators. A de-identified subject ID, COVID-19 status, age in years and sex were almost always included in the sample metadata. Where HLA class I and class II types were available, the types were taken from metadata supplied by the sample provider, not from assay-based typing.

Study-wide conclusions, independent of this receptor: Clinical and demographic metadata were provided uncurated, with the amount varying by source and participant.

The immunoSEQ Assay, a bias-controlled multiplex PCR, was used to amplify TCRbeta CDR3 regions from genomic DNA. For the original study's pipeline: The number of nucleated cells in each sample was estimated from the amplification of reference gene primers within the assay. To quantify the absolute abundance of each unique TCRbeta CDR3 rearrangement, sequence reads were collapsed and filtered. For each sample, productive Simpson clonality was calculated as the square root of Simpson's diversity index across productive rearrangements. TCRdb took this table from immuneACCESS and kept in-frame rearrangements with V and J called. Such tables lack part of the clones; where checked against another copy, unresolved V genes explain under half of the gap, and the rest is unexplained. V, J and clone size derive from that table, while D and trimming were established from the DNA sequence. Counted in this sample were 150,000 or so clones; 75% to 80% of them appeared once. The ten largest clones capture 2.5% to 3% of the sample.

The sample taken for sequencing was PBMCs or T cells enriched from blood (not recorded which). The receptor was isolated from a woman aged 50 to 65 who had recovered from COVID-19. The chain is assembled from TRBV5-5 and TRBJ2-7, and TRBD1 aligns with 8 junction nucleotides. The CDR3 corresponds to CASSLSTGGREQYF. The DNA reads as follows: TGTGCCAGCAGCTTGTCTACAGGGGGAAGGGAGCAGTACTTC.